One sample yielded the 9 T cell receptor beta chains listed below, sequenced in a study of cytomegalovirus exposure and HLA in healthy donors. PCR was performed using 60 Vbeta and 13 Jbeta primers. The repertoire was sequenced with immunoSEQ multiplex PCR; TCRdb's copy has only in-frame clones and lacks some. The data hold about 130,000 clones, with 81% observed a single time. The material sequenced was PBMCs. The receptors come from a man in his late teens or twenties in good health and CMV-seropositive.

The CDR3 DNA sequence: TGTGCCAGCGGGCGGGGCTATGGCTACACCTTC. Its protein is CASGRGYGYTF. The V call is TRBV28, the J call TRBJ1-2; D remains unclear. The CDR3 length is 11 residues. The germline CDR1 and CDR2 sequences are MDHEN and SYDVKM. Trimming removed 8 bases at V and 4 bases at J, with 8 bases between.

This clone was found once. The chain recombines TRBV5-6 with TRBJ1-4; D not resolved. Per the germline V gene, CDR1 is SGHDT and CDR2 is YYEEEE. The CDR3 extends over 13 amino acids. V was trimmed by 0 bases and J by 7 bases, leaving 7 bases between them. This CDR3 reads CASSLAGGEKLFF. As DNA, the CDR3 is TGTGCCAGCAGCTTGGCCGGTGGTGAAAAACTGTTTTTT.

This CDR3 is CASSGQSNTEAFF. CDR3 coding DNA: TGTGCCAGCAGCGGACAGTCCAACACTGAAGCTTTCTTT. The chain couples TRBV19 to TRBJ1-1, with D possibly being TRBD1 (6 bases). The CDR3 length is 13 residues. Germline CDR1 is LNHDA and CDR2 is SQIVND (reference sequence). V lost 9 bases, J lost 2 bases, and 13 bases lay in between.

V usage is TRBV19 and J usage is TRBJ2-1; 8 positions match TRBD2. This CDR3 is built from 17 residues. Germline V lookup: CDR1 LNHDA, CDR2 SQIVND (reference sequence). V was clipped by 3 bases and J by 5 bases; unmatched bases: 12. The CDR3 loop reads CASSMRSEAGVDNEQFF. The CDR3 region has the DNA TGTGCCAGTAGTATGAGGTCAGAAGCGGGAGTTGACAATGAGCAGTTCTTC.

The chain combines TRBV29-1 with TRBJ2-3; D may be TRBD1 (6 bases). The CDR3 runs to 14 residues. Per germline, CDR1 SQVTM and CDR2 ANQGSEA. V dropped 4 bases and J dropped 2 bases, with 13 bases sitting between them. The CDR3 here is CSVARGGITDTQYF. Written as DNA, the CDR3 is TGCAGCGTTGCCAGGGGTGGTATCACAGATACGCAGTATTTT.

On this clone itself: Different DNA sequences within this sample yield the same CDR3. In DNA, the CDR3 is TGTGCCAGCAGACAGGGCTATGGCTACACCTTC. Protein: CASRQGYGYTF. This chain uses TRBV2 with TRBJ1-2; perhaps TRBD1 as D (6 bases). The germline gives CDR1 SNHLY, CDR2 FYNNEI. The V and J ends lost 6 bases and 4 bases respectively, with 6 bases between them. This CDR3 is built from 11 residues.

The chain carries TRBV7-9 and TRBJ1-1; unclear D gene. Germline V gene lookup returns CDR1 SEHNR and CDR2 FQNEAQ (reference sequence). V lost 8 bases to trimming and J lost 1 base, with 17 bases between them. The CDR3 runs 15 residues. The CDR3 coding sequence is TGTGCCAGCTTAGCGGGGAGTTTCTCGAACACTGAAGCTTTCTTT. It encodes CASLAGSFSNTEAFF.

The gene calls are TRBV6-1 and TRBJ1-5; 7 bases agree with TRBD1. The germline CDR1 and CDR2 sequences are MNHNS and SASEGT. This CDR3 region has 16 residues. Trimming cost V 2 bases and J 2 bases; bases outside gene matches: 6. The CDR3 region is CASSELGQGGNQPQHF. CDR3 nucleotide sequence: TGTGCCAGCAGTGAATTAGGGCAGGGGGGCAATCAGCCCCAGCATTTT.

This chain connects TRBV2 to TRBJ1-2; D possibly corresponds to TRBD1 (6 bases). Germline values: CDR1 SNHLY, CDR2 FYNNEI. The CDR3 runs 13 residues. V was trimmed by 4 bases and J by 5 bases, leaving 11 bases between them. Here the CDR3 DNA reads TGTGCCAGCAGTGGCAGGGGTGGATATGGCTACACCTTC. Translated, it gives CASSGRGGYGYTF.